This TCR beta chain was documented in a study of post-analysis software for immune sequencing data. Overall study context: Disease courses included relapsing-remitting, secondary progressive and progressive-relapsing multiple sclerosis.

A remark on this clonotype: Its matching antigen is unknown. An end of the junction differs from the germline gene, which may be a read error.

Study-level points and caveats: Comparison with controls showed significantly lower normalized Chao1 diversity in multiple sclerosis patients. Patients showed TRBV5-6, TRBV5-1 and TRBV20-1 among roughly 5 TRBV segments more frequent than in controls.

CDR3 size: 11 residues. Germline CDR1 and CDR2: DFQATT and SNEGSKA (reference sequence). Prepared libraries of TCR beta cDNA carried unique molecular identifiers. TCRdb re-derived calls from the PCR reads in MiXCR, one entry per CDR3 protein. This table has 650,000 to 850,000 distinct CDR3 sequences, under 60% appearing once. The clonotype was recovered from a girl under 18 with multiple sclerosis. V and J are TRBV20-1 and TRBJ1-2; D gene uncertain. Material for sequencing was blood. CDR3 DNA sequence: TGCAGTGCTAGCCCAGTTAATGGCTGCACCTTC. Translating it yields CSASPVNGCTF.